A selection of T cell receptor beta chains follows, all from one sample in a study of T cell responses to AZD1222 COVID-19 vaccine. Profiled with immunoSEQ multiplex PCR; TCRdb holds only in-frame clones, not every one. This sample carries some 150,000 clones, around nine tenths of them seen once, and the ten largest clones take about 3.5%. Sequenced here: peripheral blood, sampled on day 0 of AZD1222 vaccination. These receptors were obtained from an adult in good health. Both conserved end residues are part of each CDR3. The D gene is left open where the match is weak. Rows give clone size only sometimes, using once, few, many, or a class for an expanded clone.

NA	NA	TRBJ1-1	TRBV6-5	CASERLRAQNTEAFF	TGTGCCAGTGAGAGGTTGAGGGCCCAAAACACTGAAGCTTTCTTT
NA	NA	TRBJ2-7	TRBV4-1	CASSQVTGTYYEQYF	TGCGCCAGCAGCCAAGTAACCGGGACTTACTACGAGCAGTACTTC
TRBD1	NA	TRBJ2-7	TRBV27	CASSLRGQAYEQYF	TGTGCCAGCAGTTTACGCGGACAGGCCTACGAGCAGTACTTC
NA	NA	TRBJ2-1	TRBV9	CASSVAGIPTYNEQFF	TGTGCCAGCAGCGTAGCGGGGATTCCAACCTACAATGAGCAGTTCTTC
TRBD1	once	TRBJ1-5	TRBV2	CASRGTGSNQPQHF	TGTGCCAGCAGAGGGACAGGTAGCAATCAGCCCCAGCATTTT
NA	NA	TRBJ2-5	TRBV5-6	CASSLFPPGPMQETQYF	TGTGCCAGCAGCTTGTTCCCCCCAGGGCCGATGCAAGAGACCCAGTACTTC
NA	once	TRBJ2-7	TRBV7-6	CASSLRVGYEQYF	TGTGCCAGCAGCTTACGTGTGGGCTACGAGCAGTACTTC
NA	NA	TRBJ1-6	TRBV11-2	CASSLVGAGGSPLHF	TGTGCCAGCAGCTTAGTGGGTGCAGGCGGCTCACCCCTCCACTTT
NA	NA	TRBJ2-7	TRBV9	CASSVGDSSSYEQYF	TGTGCCAGCAGCGTAGGGGACTCCAGCTCCTACGAGCAGTACTTC
NA	NA	TRBJ2-5	TRBV27	CASSWVGGQETQYF	TGTGCCAGCAGCTGGGTGGGCGGCCAAGAGACCCAGTACTTC